This T cell receptor beta chain was recovered during a study of regulatory T cells in long-lasting Graves disease. For the study at large: The study counted Graves' disease as persistent given over 5 years of antithyroid drugs and positive TSH receptor antibodies.

Regarding time point: persistent/refractory GD, antithyroid drugs over 5 years with positive TRAb. Preparation of the TCR library used RNA extracted from PBMCs. This clonotype has only a few counts. The germline CDR1 and CDR2 sequences are KGHSH and LQKENI. Trimming left V 0 bases short and J 1 base short, with 9 bases between. The CDR3 consists of 15 residues. Arm-PCR with iRepertoire HTBI primers amplified the CDR3 regions for these TCR beta libraries. TCRdb analysed the multiplex PCR reads with MiXCR anew, one entry per CDR3 protein. Here the sample spans roughly 360,000 distinct CDR3 sequences, roughly 24% being singletons.

Sequenced here: peripheral blood mononuclear cells (PBMCs), sampled when the disease was refractory, from a patient treated with antithyroid drugs. This clonotype originated in a woman aged 40-49 years with Graves disease. The V call is TRBV18, the J call TRBJ2-5; no reliable D call. This CDR3 reads CASSPPVGLQETQYF. CDR3 sequence (DNA): TGTGCCAGCTCACCACCGGTAGGCCTCCAAGAGACCCAGTACTTC.